The clone carrying this T cell receptor beta chain turned up a few times. Each CDR3 protein gets one entry after TCRdb re-called the 5' RACE reads with MiXCR. The repertoire holds approximately 690,000 distinct CDR3 sequences, with roughly 6.2% as singletons. The data were obtained in a study of identical twins. The CDR3 loop spans 17 amino acids. V was cut by 1 base and J by 1 base, with 16 bases left in between. The sequencing input was naive T cells sorted from blood. This receptor was identified in a man aged 18 to 30 in good health. The rearrangement joins TRBV12-3 or TRBV12-4 to TRBJ1-1; D remains ambiguous. The DNA of the CDR3 is TGTGCCAGCAGTTTAGTTTCCCCCCAGGCCCCGAACACTGAAGCTTTCTTT. It is translated as CASSLVSPQAPNTEAFF.